Each of the 12 T cell receptor beta chains below was sequenced from the same sample in a study of blood T cell repertoires in COVID-19. The repertoire was sequenced with immunoSEQ multiplex PCR; TCRdb's copy has only in-frame clones and lacks some. The repertoire consists of 75,000 to 100,000 clones, with 80% to 90% occurring once and the leading ten covering around a sixth. Material: peripheral blood. The receptors here all came from a woman of 80 years or more with acute or convalescent COVID-19.

This chain links TRBV29-1 with TRBJ1-1; TRBD1 is a possible D gene (6 bases). V dropped 3 bases and J dropped 6 bases, with 14 bases sitting between them. The CDR3 totals 13 residues. Germline V lookup: CDR1 SQVTM, CDR2 ANQGSEA. The CDR3, as DNA: TGCAGCGTTGATAAACAGGGTGTGGCTGAAGCTTTCTTT. Amino acids: CSVDKQGVAEAFF. Full variable domain (remainder filled in from reference TRBV29-1 and TRBJ1-1): SAVISQKPSRDICQRGTSLTIQCQVDSQVTMMFWYRQQPGQSLTLIATANQGSEATYESGFVIDKFPISRPNLTFSTLTVSNMSPEDSSIYLCSVDKQGVAEAFFGQGTRLTVV.

V usage is TRBV5-1 and J usage is TRBJ1-2; TRBD1 aligns across 8 bases. The CDR3 consists of 15 residues. Germline CDR1 reads SGHRS; CDR2 reads YFSETQ. J lost 8 bases, V lost 0 bases, and 9 bases had no gene match. DNA for the CDR3: TGCGCCAGCAGCTTGGGACAGGGGAATCCGTGGGGCTACACCTTC. It specifies CASSLGQGNPWGYTF.

The chain has TRBV28 and TRBJ1-4; D gene unclear. Germline assignment: CDR1 MDHEN and CDR2 SYDVKM. This CDR3 is 14 amino acids long. The germline V and J ends were trimmed by 6 bases and 5 bases, with 13 bases remaining between them. CDR3 loop: CASSTPLINEKLFF. The CDR3 DNA is TGTGCCAGCAGCACTCCGTTAATCAATGAAAAACTGTTTTTT.

V usage is TRBV24-1 and J usage is TRBJ2-2; 8 nucleotides align to TRBD2. The V and J ends lost 7 bases and 3 bases, in that order; junction bases with no gene match: 18. In germline, CDR1 is KGHDR, CDR2 SFDVKD. This CDR3 comprises 19 residues. The CDR3 DNA reads as TGTGCCACCAGCCCAACCGGGACAAGCGGGGGACCCGACACCGGGGAGCTGTTTTTT. Protein sequence: CATSPTGTSGGPDTGELFF.

This clone is a singleton in its sample. This chain uses TRBV5-6 with TRBJ2-7; 7 bases line up with TRBD2. Germline CDR1 and CDR2: SGHDT and YYEEEE. The V and J ends lost 3 bases and 2 bases, in that order; junction bases with no gene match: 5. The CDR3 has 14 residues. The CDR3 sequence is CASSSRGVTYEQYF. Written as DNA, the CDR3 is TGTGCCAGCAGCTCCCGGGGGGTCACCTACGAGCAGTACTTC.

This chain links TRBV3-1 (or the pseudogene TRBV3-2) with TRBJ1-2; TRBD1 matches 9 bases. The germline V gene has CDR1 LGHDT and CDR2 YNNKEL (reference sequence). The CDR3 is 15 residues long. Unmatched junction bases numbered 9, after V lost 6 bases and J lost 4 bases. CDR3 region: CASRPTGQGTYGYTF. The CDR3 DNA reads TGTGCCAGCAGGCCTACGGGACAGGGCACCTATGGCTACACCTTC.

The chain has TRBV5-1 and TRBJ2-2, with a possible D match to TRBD1 (5 bases). The germline CDR1 and CDR2 sequences are SGHRS and YFSETQ. The CDR3 loop spans 16 amino acids. V was shortened by 3 bases and J by 2 bases, with 14 bases between the two germline ends. The CDR3 here is CASSSTATFNTGELFF. The CDR3 DNA is TGCGCCAGCAGCTCGACAGCGACATTTAACACCGGGGAGCTGTTTTTT.

This chain uses TRBV5-1 with TRBJ1-6, with D tentatively TRBD1 (5 bases). The CDR3 consists of 17 residues. Per germline, CDR1 SGHRS and CDR2 YFSETQ. Trimming left V 0 bases short and J 1 base short, with 11 bases between. The CDR3 bases are TGCGCCAGCAGCTTGGGACGGGGGTTGTCCTATAATTCACCCCTCCACTTT. This translates into CASSLGRGLSYNSPLHF.

This rearrangement joins TRBV2 to TRBJ1-6, with 7 bases fitting TRBD1. The CDR3 runs 15 residues. V trimming: 6 bases; J trimming: 5 bases; junction bases outside the gene matches: 7. Germline assignment: CDR1 SNHLY and CDR2 FYNNEI. CDR3 protein: CASRYQGVNNSPLHF. In DNA, the CDR3 is TGTGCCAGCAGGTATCAGGGGGTAAATAATTCACCCCTCCACTTT.

Regarding this clone: An end of the junction differs from the germline gene, which may be a read error. The V call is TRBV24-1, the J call TRBJ2-4; a possible D gene is TRBD1 (6 bases). The CDR3 totals 15 residues. Looked up from germline, CDR1 is KGHDR and CDR2 is SFDVKD. CDR3 nucleotides: TGTGCCACCAGTGAGTCCGGGACACCGAAAAACATTCAGTACTTT. Amino acid sequence: CATSESGTPKNIQYF.

V is TRBV5-4 and J is TRBJ1-2; possibly TRBD1 for D (5 bases). The CDR3 is made up of 15 amino acids. CDR1 is SGHNT and CDR2 is YYREEE in the germline V gene (reference sequence). The V end lost 1 base, the J end lost 0 bases, and 10 bases lay between the germline ends. The CDR3 here is CASSLQGTANYGYTF. The CDR3 DNA reads TGTGCCAGCAGCTTGCAGGGAACAGCTAACTATGGCTACACCTTC.

The rearrangement links TRBV7-3 to TRBJ2-2; 8 nucleotides line up with TRBD1. Trimming removed 4 bases from V and 0 bases from J; junction bases left unmatched: 4. CDR1 and CDR2 from the germline V gene are SGHTA and FQGTGA. This CDR3 is built from 16 residues. The CDR3 here is CASSSQDRANTGELFF. In DNA, the CDR3 is TGTGCCAGCAGCTCCCAGGACAGGGCGAACACCGGGGAGCTGTTTTTT.